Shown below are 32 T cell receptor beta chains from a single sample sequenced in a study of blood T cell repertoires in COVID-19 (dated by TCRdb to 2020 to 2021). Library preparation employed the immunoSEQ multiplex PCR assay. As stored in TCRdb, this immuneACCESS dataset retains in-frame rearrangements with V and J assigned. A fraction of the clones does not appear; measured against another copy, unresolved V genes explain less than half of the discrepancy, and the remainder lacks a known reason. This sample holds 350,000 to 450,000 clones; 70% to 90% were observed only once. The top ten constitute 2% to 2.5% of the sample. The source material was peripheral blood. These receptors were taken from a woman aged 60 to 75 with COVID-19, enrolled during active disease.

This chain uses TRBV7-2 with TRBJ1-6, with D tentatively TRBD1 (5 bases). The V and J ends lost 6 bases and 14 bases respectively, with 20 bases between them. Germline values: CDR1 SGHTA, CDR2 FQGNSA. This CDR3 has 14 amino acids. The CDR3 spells CASRVTGQSGTLHF. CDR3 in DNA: TGTGCCAGCAGGGTTACAGGTCAGAGCGGGACCCTCCACTTT.

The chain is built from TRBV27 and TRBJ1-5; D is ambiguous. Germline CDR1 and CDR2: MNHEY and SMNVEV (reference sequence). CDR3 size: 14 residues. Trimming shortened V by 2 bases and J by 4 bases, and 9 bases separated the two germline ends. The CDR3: CASSLAGWNQPQHF. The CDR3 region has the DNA TGTGCCAGCAGTTTAGCGGGTTGGAATCAGCCCCAGCATTTT.

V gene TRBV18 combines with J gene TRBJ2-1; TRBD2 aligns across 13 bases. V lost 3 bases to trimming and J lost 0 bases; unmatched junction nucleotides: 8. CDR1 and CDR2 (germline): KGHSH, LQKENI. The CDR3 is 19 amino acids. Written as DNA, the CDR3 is TGTGCCAGCTCACCGACATTCGGGACTAGCGGGGTCTCCTACAATGAGCAGTTCTTC. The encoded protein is CASSPTFGTSGVSYNEQFF. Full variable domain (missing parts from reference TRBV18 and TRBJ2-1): NAGVMQNPRHLVRRRGQEARLRCSPMKGHSHVYWYRQLPEEGLKFMVYLQKENIIDESGMPKERFSAEFPKEGPSILRIQQVVRGDSAAYFCASSPTFGTSGVSYNEQFFGPGTRLTVL.

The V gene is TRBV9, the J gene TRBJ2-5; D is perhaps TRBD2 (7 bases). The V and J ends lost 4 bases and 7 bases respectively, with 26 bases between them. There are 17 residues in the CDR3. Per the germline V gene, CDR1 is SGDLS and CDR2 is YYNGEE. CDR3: CASSPVGAGASMGTQYF. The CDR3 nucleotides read TGTGCCAGCAGCCCCGTCGGGGCGGGGGCCTCAATGGGGACCCAGTACTTC.

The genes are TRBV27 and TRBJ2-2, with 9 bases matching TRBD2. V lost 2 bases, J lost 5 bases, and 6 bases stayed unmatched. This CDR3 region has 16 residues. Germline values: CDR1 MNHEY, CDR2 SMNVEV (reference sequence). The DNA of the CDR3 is TGTGCCAGCAGTTTAATCAGCGGGGGGAGAACCGGGGAGCTGTTTTTT. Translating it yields CASSLISGGRTGELFF.

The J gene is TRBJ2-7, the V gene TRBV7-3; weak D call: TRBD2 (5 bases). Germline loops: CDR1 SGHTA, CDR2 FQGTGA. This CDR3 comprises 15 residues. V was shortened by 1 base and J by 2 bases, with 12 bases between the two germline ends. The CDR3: CASSLMEASTYEQYF. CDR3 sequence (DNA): TGTGCCAGCAGCTTAATGGAGGCAAGTACCTACGAGCAGTACTTC.

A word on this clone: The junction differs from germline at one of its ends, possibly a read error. Here the CDR3 reads CASSPLGQSQHF. The CDR3 region has the DNA TGTGCCAGCAGCCCCTTGGGACAAAGCCAACACTTT. The chain combines TRBV3-1 (or the pseudogene TRBV3-2) with TRBJ1-1; a possible D gene is TRBD1 (6 bases). CDR3 size: 12 residues. CDR1 is LGHDT, CDR2 YNNKEL, per germline (reference sequence).

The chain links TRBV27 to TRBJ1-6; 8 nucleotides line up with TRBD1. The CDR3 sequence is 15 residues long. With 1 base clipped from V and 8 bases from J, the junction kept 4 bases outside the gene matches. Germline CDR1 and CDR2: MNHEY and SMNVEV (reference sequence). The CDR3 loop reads CASSLLVRGHSPLHF. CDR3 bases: TGTGCCAGCAGTTTATTGGTCAGGGGGCATTCACCCCTCCACTTT.

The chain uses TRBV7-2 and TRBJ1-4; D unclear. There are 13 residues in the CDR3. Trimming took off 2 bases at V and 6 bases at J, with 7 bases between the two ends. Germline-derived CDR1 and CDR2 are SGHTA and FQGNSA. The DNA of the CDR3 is TGTGCCAGCAGCTTATACAGTGATGAAAAACTGTTTTTT. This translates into CASSLYSDEKLFF. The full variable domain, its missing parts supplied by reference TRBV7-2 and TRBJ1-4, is GAGVSQSPSNKVTEKGKDVELRCDPISGHTALYWYRQSLGQGLEFLIYFQGNSAPDKSGLPSDRFSAERTGGSVSTLTIQRTQQEDSAVYLCASSLYSDEKLFFGSGTQLSVL.

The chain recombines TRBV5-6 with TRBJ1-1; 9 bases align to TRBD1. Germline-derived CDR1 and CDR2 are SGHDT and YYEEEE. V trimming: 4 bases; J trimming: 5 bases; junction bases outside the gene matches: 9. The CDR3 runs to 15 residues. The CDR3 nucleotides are TGTGCCAGCAGCCTCCGCGGGACAGGGCTGACTGAAGCTTTCTTT. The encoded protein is CASSLRGTGLTEAFF.

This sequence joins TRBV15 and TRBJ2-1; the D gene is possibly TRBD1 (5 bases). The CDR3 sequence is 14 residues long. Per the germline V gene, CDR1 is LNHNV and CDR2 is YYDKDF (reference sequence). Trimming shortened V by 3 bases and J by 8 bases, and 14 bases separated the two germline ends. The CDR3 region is CATSRRQGFDEQFF. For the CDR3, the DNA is TGTGCCACCAGCAGGCGTCAGGGTTTCGATGAGCAGTTCTTC.

CDR3 DNA sequence: TGCGCCAGCAGCTTGACCGACAGGGACCCGGAGACCCAGTACTTC. Translation gives CASSLTDRDPETQYF. The J gene is TRBJ2-5, the V gene TRBV5-1, with 7 bases identical to TRBD1. This CDR3 spans 15 amino acids. Germline CDR1 and CDR2: SGHRS and YFSETQ. The V segment lost 1 base and the J segment 5 bases; nucleotides outside the gene matches: 8. The full variable domain, rest sourced from reference TRBV5-1 and TRBJ2-5, is KAGVTQTPRYLIKTRGQQVTLSCSPISGHRSVSWYQQTPGQGLQFLFEYFSETQRNKGNFPGRFSGRQFSNSRSEMNVSTLELGDSALYLCASSLTDRDPETQYFGPGTRLLVL.

Here the CDR3 DNA reads TGTGCCAGCAGCGGTCCTGGACAGGGAGGTTCACCCCTCCACTTT. It codes for CASSGPGQGGSPLHF. The V gene is TRBV5-6, the J gene TRBJ1-6, with 8 bases that match TRBD1. The CDR3 runs to 15 residues. V dropped 4 bases and J dropped 9; count of bases not matched to a gene: 9. Germline CDR1 SGHDT, CDR2 YYEEEE.

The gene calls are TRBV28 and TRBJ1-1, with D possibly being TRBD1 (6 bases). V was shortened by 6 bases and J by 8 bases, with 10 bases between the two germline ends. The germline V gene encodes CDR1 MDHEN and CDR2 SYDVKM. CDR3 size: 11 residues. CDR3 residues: CASRGGGEAFF. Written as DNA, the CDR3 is TGTGCCAGCAGGGGAGGGGGGGAAGCTTTCTTT.

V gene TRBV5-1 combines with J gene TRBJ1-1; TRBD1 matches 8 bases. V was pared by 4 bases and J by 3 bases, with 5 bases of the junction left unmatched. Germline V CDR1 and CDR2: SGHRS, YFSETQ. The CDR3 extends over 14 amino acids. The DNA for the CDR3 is TGCGCCAGCAGCCAACAGGGGGGTGACACTGAAGCTTTCTTT. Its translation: CASSQQGGDTEAFF.

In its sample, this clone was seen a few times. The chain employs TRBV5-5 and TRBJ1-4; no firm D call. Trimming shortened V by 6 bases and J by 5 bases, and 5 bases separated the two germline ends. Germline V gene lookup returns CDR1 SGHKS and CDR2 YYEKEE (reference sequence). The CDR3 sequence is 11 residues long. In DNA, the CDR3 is TGTGCCAGCACCCAAAATGAAAAACTGTTTTTT. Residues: CASTQNEKLFF.

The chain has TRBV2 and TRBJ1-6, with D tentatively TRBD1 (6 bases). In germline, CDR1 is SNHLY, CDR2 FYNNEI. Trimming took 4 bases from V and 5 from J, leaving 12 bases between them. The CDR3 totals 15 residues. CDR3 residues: CASSVRTANNSPLHF. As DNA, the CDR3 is TGTGCCAGCAGTGTCCGGACAGCTAATAATTCACCCCTCCACTTT.

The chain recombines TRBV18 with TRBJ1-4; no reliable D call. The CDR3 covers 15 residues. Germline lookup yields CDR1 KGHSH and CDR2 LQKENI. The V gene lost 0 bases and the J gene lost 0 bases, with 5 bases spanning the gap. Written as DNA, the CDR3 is TGTGCCAGCTCACCACCCAGTGCAACTAATGAAAAACTGTTTTTT. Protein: CASSPPSATNEKLFF.

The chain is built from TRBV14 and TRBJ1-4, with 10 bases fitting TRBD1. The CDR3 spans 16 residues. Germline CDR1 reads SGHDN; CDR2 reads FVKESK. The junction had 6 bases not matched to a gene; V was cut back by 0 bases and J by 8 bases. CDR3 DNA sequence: TGTGCCAGCAGCCAAGATCGGCGGACAGGGGGGGAAAAACTGTTTTTT. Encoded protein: CASSQDRRTGGEKLFF.

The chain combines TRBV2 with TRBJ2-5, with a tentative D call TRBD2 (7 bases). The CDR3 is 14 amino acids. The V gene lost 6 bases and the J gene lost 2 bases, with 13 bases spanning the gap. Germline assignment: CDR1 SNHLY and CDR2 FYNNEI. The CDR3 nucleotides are TGTGCCAGCAGGTGGGGGGGCTCGCAAGAGACCCAGTACTTC. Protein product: CASRWGGSQETQYF.

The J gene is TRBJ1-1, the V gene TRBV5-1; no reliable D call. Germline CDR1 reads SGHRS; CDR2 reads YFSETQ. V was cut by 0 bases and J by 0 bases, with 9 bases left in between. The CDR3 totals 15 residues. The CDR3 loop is CASSLVEGLNTEAFF. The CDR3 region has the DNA TGCGCCAGCAGCTTGGTGGAGGGATTGAACACTGAAGCTTTCTTT.

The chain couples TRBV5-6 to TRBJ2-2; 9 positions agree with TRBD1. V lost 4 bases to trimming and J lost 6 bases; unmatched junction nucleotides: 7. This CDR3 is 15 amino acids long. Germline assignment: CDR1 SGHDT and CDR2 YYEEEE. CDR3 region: CASSLGQGKAGELFF. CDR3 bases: TGTGCCAGCAGCCTGGGACAGGGTAAGGCCGGGGAGCTGTTTTTT.

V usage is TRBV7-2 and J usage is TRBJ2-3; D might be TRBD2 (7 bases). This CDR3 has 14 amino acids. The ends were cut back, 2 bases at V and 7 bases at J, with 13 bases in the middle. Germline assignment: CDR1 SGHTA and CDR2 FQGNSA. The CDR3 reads CASSLLRGGYTQYF. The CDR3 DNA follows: TGTGCCAGCAGCTTATTAAGGGGGGGATATACGCAGTATTTT.

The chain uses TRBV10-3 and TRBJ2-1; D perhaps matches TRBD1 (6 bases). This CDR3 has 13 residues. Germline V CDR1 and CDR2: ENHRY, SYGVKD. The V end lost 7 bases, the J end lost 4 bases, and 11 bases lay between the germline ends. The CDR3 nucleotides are TGTGCCATCACCGGGGACAAGTACAATGAGCAGTTCTTC. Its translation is CAITGDKYNEQFF.

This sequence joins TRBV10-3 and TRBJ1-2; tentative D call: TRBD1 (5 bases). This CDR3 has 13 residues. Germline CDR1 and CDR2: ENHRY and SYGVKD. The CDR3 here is CASGRDYNYGYTF. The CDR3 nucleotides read TGTGCATCAGGCAGGGATTATAACTATGGCTACACCTTC.

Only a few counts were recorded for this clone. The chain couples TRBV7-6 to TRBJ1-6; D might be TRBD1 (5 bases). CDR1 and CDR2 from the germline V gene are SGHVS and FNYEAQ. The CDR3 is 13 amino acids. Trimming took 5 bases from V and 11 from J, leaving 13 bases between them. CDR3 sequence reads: CASSSGGFAPLHF. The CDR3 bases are TGTGCCAGCAGCAGTGGGGGGTTTGCACCCCTCCACTTT.

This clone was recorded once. The chain's CDR3 is CASSQPSGIYEQFF. The CDR3, as DNA: TGTGCCAGCAGCCAGCCTAGCGGGATTTATGAGCAGTTCTTC. This chain uses TRBV14 with TRBJ2-1; TRBD2 agrees at 9 bases. Per the germline V gene, CDR1 is SGHDN and CDR2 is FVKESK. Unmatched junction bases numbered 5, after V lost 3 bases and J lost 8 bases. CDR3 length equals 14 residues.

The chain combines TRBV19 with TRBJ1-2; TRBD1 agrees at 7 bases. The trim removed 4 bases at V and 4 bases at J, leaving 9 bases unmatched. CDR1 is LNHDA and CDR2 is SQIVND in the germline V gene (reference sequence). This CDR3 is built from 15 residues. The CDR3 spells CASSKRDSTLYGYTF. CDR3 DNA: TGTGCCAGTAGTAAAAGGGACAGTACCCTCTATGGCTACACCTTC.

This chain's CDR3 is CASSPNRQEANYGYTF. The CDR3 region has the DNA TGTGCCAGCAGCCCGAACAGACAGGAAGCTAACTATGGCTACACCTTC. This rearrangement joins TRBV14 to TRBJ1-2; TRBD1 is a possible D gene (6 bases). Germline CDR1 reads SGHDN; CDR2 reads FVKESK. Trimming pared 4 bases from V and 0 bases from J, leaving 15 bases between. The CDR3 is 16 residues long. Combining the CDR3 with reference TRBV14 and TRBJ1-2 gives the whole variable domain EAGVTQFPSHSVIEKGQTVTLRCDPISGHDNLYWYRRVMGKEIKFLLHFVKESKQDESGMPNNRFLAERTGGTYSTLKVQPAELEDSGVYFCASSPNRQEANYGYTFGSGTRLTVV.

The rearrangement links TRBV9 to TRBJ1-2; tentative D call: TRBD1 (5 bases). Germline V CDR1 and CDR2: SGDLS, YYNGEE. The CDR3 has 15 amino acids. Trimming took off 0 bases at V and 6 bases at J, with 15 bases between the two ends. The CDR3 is CASSVDRLGAHGYTF. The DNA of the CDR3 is TGTGCCAGCAGCGTAGATCGGCTAGGGGCACATGGCTACACCTTC.

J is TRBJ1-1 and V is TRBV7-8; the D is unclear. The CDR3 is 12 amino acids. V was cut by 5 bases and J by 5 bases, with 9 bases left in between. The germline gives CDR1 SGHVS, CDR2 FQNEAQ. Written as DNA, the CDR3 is TGTGCCAGCAGCGAAGGGAGGACTGAAGCTTTCTTT. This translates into CASSEGRTEAFF.

CDR3 sequence: CASSFYGTGLSGNTIYF. As DNA, the CDR3 is TGTGCCAGCAGTTTTTACGGGACAGGGCTTTCGGGAAACACCATATATTTT. This rearrangement joins TRBV7-2 to TRBJ1-3, with 9 positions matching TRBD1. CDR1 is SGHTA, CDR2 FQGNSA, per germline. This CDR3 region has 17 residues. V was clipped by 6 bases and J by 4 bases; unmatched bases: 13.